This T cell receptor (beta chain) was retrieved from a study of cytomegalovirus exposure and HLA in healthy donors. Study findings and constraints: Using the classifier, cytomegalovirus status was reportedly diagnosed with high specificity and sensitivity. A few chains linked to CMV were shown in vitro to be specific for CMV antigens.

Both 60 Vbeta primers and 13 Jbeta primers went into the PCR. TCRdb's table, derived via immunoSEQ multiplex PCR, lists solely in-frame clones and lacks some. Seen here are approximately 220,000 clones, approximately 83% observed once, and the top ten hold roughly 1.5%. Germline assignment: CDR1 LNHNV and CDR2 YYDKDF (reference sequence). The CDR3 contains 16 residues. As regards this clone: The antigen remains undetermined.

This TCR came from a girl aged 10-17 years in good health and CMV-seronegative. The gene calls are TRBV15 and TRBJ2-5; TRBD1 agrees at 8 bases. TRBJ2-7 explains the end of the DNA better; the J call may be wrong. The sample comprised PBMCs. CDR3 in amino acids: CATSAYRDRNSYEQYF. The CDR3 DNA is TGTGCCACCAGCGCCTACAGGGACAGGAACTCCTACGAGCAGTACTTC.